Below, 24 T cell receptor beta chains from the same sample are listed, as sequenced in a study of control samples from healthy donors and cancer patients. Measured with immunoSEQ multiplex PCR; TCRdb has only the in-frame clones, and not every one. The sample lists over 150,000 clones, roughly 95% occurring once. Material: blood. The source is a woman aged 25 to 45 in good health.

The chain links TRBV2 to TRBJ1-2, with D maybe TRBD1 (6 bases). Germline assignment: CDR1 SNHLY and CDR2 FYNNEI. This CDR3 is 14 amino acids long. V was cut by 6 bases and J by 8 bases, with 19 bases left in between. The CDR3 protein is CASSERVGGKGYTF. In DNA form, the CDR3 reads TGTGCCAGCAGCGAAAGGGTAGGGGGAAAGGGCTACACCTTC.

The V and J genes are TRBV6-5 and TRBJ2-3; the match to TRBD1 covers 7 bases. The CDR3 sequence is 14 residues long. In germline, CDR1 is MNHEY, CDR2 SVGAGI. The J segment lost 2 bases and the V segment lost 6 bases, leaving 5 bases of the junction unmatched. CDR3 coding DNA: TGTGCCAGCAGGGCCACAGGGGTCACAGATACGCAGTATTTT. As protein: CASRATGVTDTQYF.

V gene TRBV5-1 combines with J gene TRBJ1-3; no reliable D call. V lost 3 bases, J lost 0 bases, and 13 bases lay in between. The CDR3 totals 16 residues. Germline values: CDR1 SGHRS, CDR2 YFSETQ. CDR3: CASSSVPGDSGNTIYF. CDR3 nucleotide sequence: TGCGCCAGCAGCTCGGTCCCAGGCGACTCTGGAAACACCATATATTTT.

The chain joins TRBV3-1 (or the pseudogene TRBV3-2) to TRBJ1-4; possibly TRBD1 for D (6 bases). Per the germline V gene, CDR1 is LGHDT and CDR2 is YNNKEL (reference sequence). V was shortened by 1 base and J by 7 bases, with 10 bases between the two germline ends. The CDR3 length is 14 residues. DNA for the CDR3: TGTGCCAGCAGCCAAGCGGGGGCCGTTGAAAAACTGTTTTTT. It codes for CASSQAGAVEKLFF.

This clone was seen only once. The rearrangement joins TRBV30 to TRBJ2-3; TRBD1 agrees at 11 bases. Per the germline V gene, CDR1 is GTSNPN and CDR2 is SVGIG (reference sequence). This CDR3 is built from 15 residues. Trimming cost V 3 bases and J 3 bases; bases outside gene matches: 5. The CDR3 DNA follows: TGTGCCTGGAGAAAGGGACAGGGGGTAACAGATACGCAGTATTTT. This encodes CAWRKGQGVTDTQYF.

This rearrangement joins TRBV7-3 to TRBJ2-3, with D tentatively TRBD1 (6 bases). Germline V lookup: CDR1 SGHTA, CDR2 FQGTGA. CDR3 length: 13 residues. V lost 5 bases to trimming and J lost 3 bases, with 9 bases between them. For the CDR3, the DNA is TGTGCCAGCAGCGTCACAGGGACAGATACGCAGTATTTT. It encodes CASSVTGTDTQYF.

The V gene is TRBV13, the J gene TRBJ1-1; D gene ambiguous. Germline CDR1 reads PRHDT; CDR2 reads FYEKMQ (reference sequence). Trimming removed 2 bases at V and 9 bases at J, with 13 bases between. The CDR3 runs to 13 residues. The CDR3 DNA follows: TGTGCCAGCAGCTTAAGTTATCTCAGCCAAGCTTTCTTT. It translates to CASSLSYLSQAFF.

The gene calls are TRBV5-4 and TRBJ2-1; TRBD2 matches at 7 bases. CDR1 and CDR2 (germline): SGHNT, YYREEE (reference sequence). The V gene end was trimmed by 0 bases and the J gene end by 9 bases; junction bases not matched to a gene: 3. The CDR3 is made up of 13 amino acids. CDR3 loop: CASSLEPSGEQFF. In DNA form, the CDR3 reads TGTGCCAGCAGCTTGGAGCCTAGCGGTGAGCAGTTCTTC.

J is TRBJ2-7 and V is TRBV29-1, with a weak D call TRBD1 (6 bases). Trimming removed 6 bases from V and 7 bases from J, with 22 bases in between. The germline CDR1 and CDR2 sequences are SQVTM and ANQGSEA. CDR3 length: 14 amino acids. CDR3 sequence reads: CSVAEHSGEREQYF. The CDR3 region has the DNA TGCAGCGTCGCCGAACACTCAGGGGAGAGGGAGCAGTACTTC.

This clone has a single count. The chain carries TRBV28 and TRBJ1-1, with D possibly matching TRBD1 (5 bases). CDR1 MDHEN and CDR2 SYDVKM come from the germline V gene. CDR3 length equals 15 residues. The V end lost 5 bases, the J end lost 0 bases, and 13 bases lay between the germline ends. CDR3 sequence: CASSMTVPMNTEAFF. In nucleotides, the CDR3 is TGTGCCAGCAGTATGACAGTACCAATGAACACTGAAGCTTTCTTT.

This chain connects TRBV5-4 to TRBJ2-5; a possible D gene is TRBD2 (5 bases). CDR3 length: 14 amino acids. Germline CDR1 is SGHNT and CDR2 is YYREEE (reference sequence). The V gene lost 0 bases and the J gene lost 3 bases, with 9 bases spanning the gap. The CDR3 is CASSLDGVKETQYF. Here the CDR3 DNA reads TGTGCCAGCAGCTTGGACGGGGTCAAAGAGACCCAGTACTTC.

V and J are TRBV28 and TRBJ2-1; 10 bases agree with TRBD2. The CDR3 is made up of 17 amino acids. Looked up from germline, CDR1 is MDHEN and CDR2 is SYDVKM. The V gene end was trimmed by 4 bases and the J gene end by 5 bases; junction bases not matched to a gene: 11. The CDR3 DNA follows: TGTGCCAGCAGTTCTCCCCCGGGAGCGGGAGGGAACAATGAGCAGTTCTTC. This encodes CASSSPPGAGGNNEQFF.

This clone came up once. The genes are TRBV28 and TRBJ1-1, with D perhaps TRBD1 (6 bases). The V end lost 1 base, the J end lost 8 bases, and 17 bases lay between the germline ends. CDR3 length: 15 residues. CDR1 and CDR2 from the germline V gene are MDHEN and SYDVKM. This CDR3 is CASSLSRDRIKEAFF. The CDR3 DNA reads as TGTGCCAGCAGTTTATCCCGAGACAGGATAAAGGAAGCTTTCTTT.

The rearrangement uses TRBV28 and TRBJ2-7; 12 bases agree with TRBD1. The germline V gene has CDR1 MDHEN and CDR2 SYDVKM. The length of the CDR3 is 15 residues. Unmatched junction bases numbered 4, after V lost 4 bases and J lost 3 bases. CDR3 DNA: TGTGCCAGCAGTTGGGGACAGGGGGCAGGCTACGAGCAGTACTTC. The encoded protein is CASSWGQGAGYEQYF. Full variable domain (remainder filled in from reference TRBV28 and TRBJ2-7): DVKVTQSSRYLVKRTGEKVFLECVQDMDHENMFWYRQDPGLGLRLIYFSYDVKMKEKGDIPEGYSVSREKKERFSLILESASTNQTSMYLCASSWGQGAGYEQYFGPGTRLTVT.

This clone was seen just once. The V call is TRBV5-1, the J call TRBJ1-4; weak D call: TRBD1 (5 bases). The CDR3 consists of 17 residues. The V and J ends lost 7 bases and 0 bases respectively, with 19 bases between them. The germline V gene has CDR1 SGHRS and CDR2 YFSETQ. The CDR3 reads CASSSRGGAATNEKLFF. CDR3 DNA: TGCGCCAGCTCCTCCCGTGGGGGAGCTGCAACTAATGAAAAACTGTTTTTT.

This chain links TRBV19 with TRBJ1-2; D is ambiguous. The CDR3 covers 12 residues. Trimming stripped 4 bases from V and 6 bases from J, with 9 bases between. Germline-derived CDR1 and CDR2 are LNHDA and SQIVND (reference sequence). CDR3 DNA: TGTGCCAGTAGTACGCTGCGGGATGGCTACACCTTC. It specifies CASSTLRDGYTF.

V gene TRBV3-1 (or the pseudogene TRBV3-2) combines with J gene TRBJ1-1, with D perhaps matching TRBD1 (5 bases). V was shortened by 10 bases and J by 7 bases, with 16 bases between the two germline ends. Germline CDR1 is LGHDT and CDR2 is YNNKEL (reference sequence). The CDR3 covers 12 residues. The CDR3 DNA reads as TGTGCCACGTCGGGACCCGGACTTGAAGCTTTCTTT. Its protein is CATSGPGLEAFF.

CDR3 DNA sequence: TGTGCCTGGAGTGCGGATCACAAATTAAACTATGGCTACACCTTC. Its protein is CAWSADHKLNYGYTF. The V gene is TRBV30, the J gene TRBJ1-2; D is unresolved. The CDR3 is made up of 15 amino acids. V was pared by 1 base and J by 2 bases, with 14 bases between. Germline-derived CDR1 and CDR2 are GTSNPN and SVGIG (reference sequence).

The rearrangement joins TRBV13 to TRBJ2-1; D is perhaps TRBD1 (6 bases). CDR3 size: 13 residues. From germline, CDR1 is PRHDT and CDR2 FYEKMQ (reference sequence). The V and J ends lost 5 bases and 4 bases respectively, with 9 bases between them. CDR3 loop: CASSLGQYNEQFF. The CDR3 nucleotides read TGTGCCAGCAGCCTCGGACAGTACAATGAGCAGTTCTTC.

The chain uses TRBV28 and TRBJ2-7; D ambiguous. V was cut by 2 bases and J by 3 bases, with 8 bases left in between. This CDR3 spans 13 amino acids. Per germline, CDR1 MDHEN and CDR2 SYDVKM. The CDR3 loop reads CASSLNLDYEQYF. In DNA, the CDR3 is TGTGCCAGCAGTTTAAACTTAGACTACGAGCAGTACTTC.

The V and J genes are TRBV7-6 and TRBJ1-6, with D maybe TRBD1 (5 bases). The V gene's germline CDR1 is SGHVS and CDR2 FNYEAQ. CDR3 length: 15 amino acids. Trimming removed 5 bases from V and 7 bases from J, with 15 bases in between. The CDR3, as DNA: TGTGCCAGCAGCCCAACCGCAGGGTACAATTCACCCCTCCACTTT. Translated, it gives CASSPTAGYNSPLHF.

This clone came up once. The V and J genes are TRBV30 and TRBJ1-1, with TRBD1 as a possible D gene (5 bases). V gave up 0 bases and J gave up 4 bases, with 15 bases separating them. This CDR3 spans 15 amino acids. From germline, CDR1 is GTSNPN and CDR2 SVGIG (reference sequence). The CDR3 DNA reads as TGTGCCTGGAGTGTACAAGGCCTGGGGGGCACTGAAGCTTTCTTT. It specifies CAWSVQGLGGTEAFF.

J is TRBJ2-2 and V is TRBV4-1, with TRBD1 matching over 7 bases. Unmatched junction bases numbered 11, after V lost 4 bases and J lost 9 bases. The CDR3 has 15 amino acids. CDR1 and CDR2 from the germline V gene are MGHRA and YSYEKL. CDR3: CASSPWGTGDRELFF. The DNA of the CDR3 is TGCGCCAGCAGCCCGTGGGGCACAGGGGATAGGGAGCTGTTTTTT.

The chain uses TRBV18 and TRBJ2-2; 8 positions match TRBD1. CDR1 and CDR2 from the germline V gene are KGHSH and LQKENI. The CDR3 runs 15 residues. V lost 4 bases, J lost 6 bases, and 7 bases stayed unmatched. The CDR3 reads CASSHQTGEAGELFF. CDR3 bases: TGTGCCAGCTCACACCAGACAGGGGAAGCCGGGGAGCTGTTTTTT.